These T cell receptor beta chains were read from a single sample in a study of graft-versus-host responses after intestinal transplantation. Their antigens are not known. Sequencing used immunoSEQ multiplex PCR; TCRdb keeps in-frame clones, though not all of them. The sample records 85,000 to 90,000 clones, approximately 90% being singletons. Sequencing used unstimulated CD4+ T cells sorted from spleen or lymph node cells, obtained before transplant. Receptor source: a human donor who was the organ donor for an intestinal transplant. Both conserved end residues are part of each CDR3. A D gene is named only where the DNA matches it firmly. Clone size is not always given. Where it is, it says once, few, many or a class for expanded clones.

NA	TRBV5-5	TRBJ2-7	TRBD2	CASSFLAGTNYEQYF	TGTGCCAGCAGCTTTCTAGCGGGGACGAACTACGAGCAGTACTTC
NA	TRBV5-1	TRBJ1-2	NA	CASSFVSEPSNYGYTF	TGCGCCAGCAGCTTTGTTTCGGAGCCTAGTAACTATGGCTACACCTTC
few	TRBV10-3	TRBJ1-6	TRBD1	CAISRDRVNSPLHF	TGTGCCATCAGTCGGGACAGGGTAAATTCACCCCTCCACTTT
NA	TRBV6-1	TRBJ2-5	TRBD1	CASSTGTGVQETQYF	TGTGCCAGCAGTACAGGGACAGGGGTACAAGAGACCCAGTACTTC
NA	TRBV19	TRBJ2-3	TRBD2	CARPGTSRDLYTDTQYF	TGTGCCAGACCCGGGACTAGTCGTGATCTATACACAGATACGCAGTATTTT
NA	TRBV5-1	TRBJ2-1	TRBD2	CASSLVGTSGGTKNEQFF	TGCGCCAGCAGCTTGGTGGGGACTAGCGGGGGCACGAAAAATGAGCAGTTCTTC
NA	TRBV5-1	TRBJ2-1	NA	CASSLLITGHNEQFF	TGCGCCAGCAGCCTTCTCATTACAGGTCACAATGAGCAGTTCTTC
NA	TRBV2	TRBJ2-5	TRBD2	CASSEVGLAGWETQYF	TGTGCCAGCAGTGAAGTAGGGCTAGCGGGTTGGGAGACCCAGTACTTC
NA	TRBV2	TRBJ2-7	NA	CASDPRTFSYEQYF	TGTGCCAGCGATCCCAGGACATTTTCCTACGAGCAGTACTTC
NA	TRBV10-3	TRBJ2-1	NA	CAISGDFSGSVYNEQFF	TGTGCCATCAGTGGTGATTTCTCCGGGAGTGTTTACAATGAGCAGTTCTTC
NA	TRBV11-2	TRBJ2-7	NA	CASSLGVQVYEQYF	TGTGCCAGCAGCTTAGGAGTACAGGTCTACGAGCAGTACTTC
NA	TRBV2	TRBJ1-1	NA	CASNIRNTEAFF	TGTGCCAGCAACATTCGGAACACTGAAGCTTTCTTT
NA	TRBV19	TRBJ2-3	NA	CASSITTPAGDTQYF	TGTGCCAGTAGTATAACTACACCGGCGGGAGATACGCAGTATTTT
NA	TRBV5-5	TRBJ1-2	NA	CASSPWGVNYGYTF	TGTGCCAGCAGCCCATGGGGGGTTAACTATGGCTACACCTTC
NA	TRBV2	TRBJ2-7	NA	CASSEEFPLEWDTGGIIYEQYF	TGTGCCAGCAGTGAAGAATTCCCCCTAGAATGGGATACGGGCGGGATTATTTACGAGCAGTACTTC
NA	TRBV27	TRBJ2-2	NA	CASRDDRQGWPGELFF	TGTGCCAGCAGGGACGATAGGCAGGGTTGGCCCGGGGAGCTGTTTTTT
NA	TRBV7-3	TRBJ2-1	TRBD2	CASSLMSGNNEQFF	TGTGCCAGCAGCTTAATGAGCGGGAATAATGAGCAGTTCTTC
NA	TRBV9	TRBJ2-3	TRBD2	CASSVRIAGDTDTQYF	TGTGCCAGCAGCGTCAGAATAGCGGGAGACACAGATACGCAGTATTTT
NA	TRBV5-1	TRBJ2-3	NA	CASSLRERTSTDTQYF	TGCGCCAGCAGCTTGAGAGAGAGAACTAGCACAGATACGCAGTATTTT
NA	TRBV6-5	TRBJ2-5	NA	CASKVGGLETQYF	TGTGCCAGCAAGGTCGGGGGTCTAGAGACCCAGTACTTC
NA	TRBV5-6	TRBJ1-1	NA	CASSLAAGRGGNTEAFF	TGTGCCAGCAGCTTGGCCGCGGGGAGGGGCGGGAACACTGAAGCTTTCTTT
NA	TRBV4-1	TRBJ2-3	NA	CASSQDDRLSDTQYF	TGCGCCAGCAGCCAAGACGACAGGCTATCAGATACGCAGTATTTT
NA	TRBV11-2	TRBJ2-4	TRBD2	CASSRIGGKLAKNIQYF	TGTGCCAGCAGCCGTATCGGGGGGAAACTAGCCAAAAACATTCAGTACTTC